This is a list of T cell receptor beta chains from one sample in a study of T cell repertoires in cytomegalovirus infection. TCRdb called the reads again in MiXCR, with one record for every CDR3 protein. This sample has hundreds of thousands of distinct CDR3 sequences, with about 33% found just once. Which antigens these TCRs recognize remains unknown. The input for sequencing was cultured PBMCs, taken from culture after CMV antigen stimulation. These receptors came from a human donor in good health (CMV status not recorded). Some clones in this sample may be carry-over from other donors' samples. CDR3s include the opening cysteine and the closing phenylalanine or tryptophan. A D gene is named only where the DNA matches it firmly. Clone size is shown for a subset of rows, as once, few, many or a class of expanded clone.

j_call clone_size v_call d_call cdr3_nt cdr3_aa
TRBJ2-5 - TRBV6-5 TRBD1 TGTGCCAGCAGTTACTTCCGGGACAGGGGTTACCAAGAGACCCAGTACTTC CASSYFRDRGYQETQYF
TRBJ2-4 many TRBV7-2 TRBD1 TGTGCCAGCAGCCTGTCCGGGACAGGGGAAACCATTCAGTACTTC CASSLSGTGETIQYF
TRBJ2-3 few TRBV6-5 TRBD2 TGTGCCAGCAGTTACATCGCTAGCGGGGATAGCACAGATACGCAGTATTTT CASSYIASGDSTDTQYF
TRBJ2-7 once TRBV23-1 - TGCGCCAGCAGTCCACTGCCGTCGGCAGGGAACTACGAGCAGTACTTC CASSPLPSAGNYEQYF
TRBJ2-5 few TRBV7-2 TRBD2 TGTGCCAGCAGCCTGACTAGCAGCCAAGAGACCCAGTACTTC CASSLTSSQETQYF
TRBJ2-2 many TRBV7-8 - TGTGCCAGCAGCCACAGCGGCGGGGAGCTGTTTTTT CASSHSGGELFF
TRBJ1-5 - TRBV12-3/TRBV12-4 - TGTGCCAGCAGTTTTTTGGGCCATAGCAATCAGCCCCAGCATTTT CASSFLGHSNQPQHF
TRBJ1-1 - TRBV18 - TGTGCCAGCTCACCACGGGACTCGGGGGGAGGTAGCACTGAAGCTTTCTTT CASSPRDSGGGSTEAFF
TRBJ2-1 many TRBV19 - TGTGCCAGCGGGACTCTCTCCTACAATGAGCAGTTCTTC CASGTLSYNEQFF
TRBJ2-7 - TRBV12-3/TRBV12-4 TRBD2 TGTGCCAGCACCGGGGACTACATCAACGAGCAGTACTTC CASTGDYINEQYF
TRBJ2-1 few TRBV7-2 - TGTGCCAGCAGACCCAGCTACAATGAGCAGTTCTTC CASRPSYNEQFF
TRBJ2-7 - TRBV27 - TGTGCCAGCAGTTGGGATGCGACCTACGAGCAGTACTTC CASSWDATYEQYF
TRBJ2-2 many TRBV7-2 - TGTGCCAGCAGCTTAGATTACAGGGCGAACACCGGGGAGCTGTTTTTT CASSLDYRANTGELFF
TRBJ2-3 - TRBV29-1 - TGCAGCGCCGCCGGTTGGCCAGGGCTGTTTGGCACAGATACGCAGTATTTT CSAAGWPGLFGTDTQYF
TRBJ2-5 few TRBV3-1 - TGTGCCAGCAGCTCCCCAACTAGAAGGCCCGAGACCCAGTACTTC CASSSPTRRPETQYF
TRBJ2-6 few TRBV6-2/TRBV6-3 - TGTGCCAGCATCGGACGTTTAGGACTCTCTGGGGCCAACGTCCTGACTTTC CASIGRLGLSGANVLTF
TRBJ2-1 few TRBV7-2 - TGTGCCAGCGAGGCCCGCTCCTACAATGAGCAGTTCTTC CASEARSYNEQFF
TRBJ2-1 - TRBV19 TRBD2 TGTGCCAGTAGTTCCTCTAGCGGACGTCGGAATGAGCAGTTCTTC CASSSSSGRRNEQFF
TRBJ1-5 - TRBV30 - TGTGCCTGGAGTGGCCCGGGACAAGGAGGACAGCCCCAGCATTTT CAWSGPGQGGQPQHF
TRBJ2-5 many TRBV7-2 - TGTGCCAGCAGCCCCTTGGGGGGAGTCGAGCGTGGGACCCAGTACTTC CASSPLGGVERGTQYF
TRBJ1-5 few TRBV12-3/TRBV12-4 - TGTGCCAGCCGAACGGGGGCGAGTTCCAATCAGCCCCAGCATTTT CASRTGASSNQPQHF
TRBJ2-1 few TRBV7-2 - TGTGCCAGCAGCCACGGGAGCTCCTACAATGAGCAGTTCTTC CASSHGSSYNEQFF
TRBJ2-7 - TRBV5-6 TRBD2 TGTGCCAGCAGCTTGTACAGAAGGACTAGCGGAGACTCCTACGAGCAGTACTTC CASSLYRRTSGDSYEQYF
TRBJ2-7 - TRBV6-2/TRBV6-3 - TGTGCCAGCAGTTACGACAACTACGAGCAGTACTTC CASSYDNYEQYF
TRBJ2-1 few TRBV7-2 - TGTGCCAGCAGCTTAAAAGGTGGGAGGCCTAACAATGAGCAGTTCTTC CASSLKGGRPNNEQFF
TRBJ1-4 few TRBV28 - TGTGCCACCGGGTTCCAGGGCCAAGGCGCAACTAATGAAAAACTGTTTTTT CATGFQGQGATNEKLFF
TRBJ1-1 - TRBV6-9 - TGTGCCAGCAGTTATGTTATTATGAACACTGAAGCTTTCTTT CASSYVIMNTEAFF
TRBJ2-5 few TRBV10-3 - TGTGCCATCAGTGACAAACAAGAGACCCAGTACTTC CAISDKQETQYF